A single sample is the source of the 20 T cell receptor beta chains below, sequenced in a study of blood T cell repertoires in COVID-19. Assay: immunoSEQ multiplex PCR; the TCRdb copy retains only in-frame clones and omits some. The sample yields 200,000 to 300,000 clones, roughly 76% seen once. Sequencing was carried out using peripheral blood. These receptors were taken from an elderly woman with COVID-19, enrolled during active disease.

DNA of the CDR3: TGTGCCATCAAGGCGGAAGGTGAGCAGTTCTTC. Protein: CAIKAEGEQFF. The chain has TRBV10-3 and TRBJ2-1; D is uncertain. Germline V gene sequence: CDR1 ENHRY, CDR2 SYGVKD. The CDR3 sequence is 11 residues long. V lost 7 bases and J 9 bases, leaving 10 bases between the germline ends.

This chain joins TRBV28 and TRBJ1-2, with D unresolved. The CDR3 extends over 13 amino acids. In germline, CDR1 is MDHEN, CDR2 SYDVKM. V lost 4 bases, J lost 7 bases, and 13 bases lay in between. This CDR3 is CASSSPHPSGYTF. The DNA for the CDR3 is TGTGCCAGCAGTTCCCCCCACCCGAGTGGCTACACCTTC.

This chain joins TRBV7-2 and TRBJ1-1; D uncertain. Per germline, CDR1 SGHTA and CDR2 FQGNSA. CDR3 length: 16 amino acids. Trimming took 4 bases from V and 4 from J, leaving 19 bases between them. CDR3 sequence reads: CASSYLRSGGGTEAFF. DNA of the CDR3: TGTGCCAGCAGCTACCTACGTAGTGGCGGAGGCACTGAAGCTTTCTTT.

This chain uses TRBV9 with TRBJ2-3; 7 nucleotides align to TRBD2. The V segment lost 0 bases and the J segment 4 bases; nucleotides outside the gene matches: 2. Germline-derived CDR1 and CDR2 are SGDLS and YYNGEE. The CDR3 loop spans 14 amino acids. The CDR3 reads CASSVGGGPDTQYF. The DNA for the CDR3 is TGTGCCAGCAGCGTAGGGGGAGGGCCAGATACGCAGTATTTT.

The chain links TRBV7-2 to TRBJ1-1; no clear D. The CDR3 contains 15 residues. Trimming took off 0 bases at V and 7 bases at J, with 15 bases between the two ends. Looked up from germline, CDR1 is SGHTA and CDR2 is FQGNSA. CDR3 nucleotide sequence: TGTGCCAGCAGCTTAGCCATCGCGGCAGGAGGTGAAGCTTTCTTT. Amino acid sequence: CASSLAIAAGGEAFF.

The chain recombines TRBV7-9 with TRBJ1-5, with TRBD1 matching 10 bases. The CDR3 has 14 amino acids. CDR1 and CDR2 from the germline V gene are SEHNR and FQNEAQ (reference sequence). The junction had 0 bases not matched to a gene; V was cut back by 1 base and J by 6 bases. The CDR3: CASSLGDRGQPQHF. As DNA, the CDR3 is TGTGCCAGCAGCTTAGGGGACAGGGGTCAGCCCCAGCATTTT.

CDR3 residues: CASSYSGSLDEQYF. In DNA, the CDR3 is TGTGCCAGCAGCTACTCCGGGAGCCTCGACGAGCAGTACTTC. The J gene is TRBJ2-7, the V gene TRBV9; possible D gene TRBD2, 6 bases. V lost 4 bases, J lost 5 bases, and 16 bases lay in between. This CDR3 comprises 14 residues. In germline, CDR1 is SGDLS, CDR2 YYNGEE.

The chain recombines TRBV3-1 (or the pseudogene TRBV3-2) with TRBJ1-2; D not certain. The CDR3 sequence is 14 residues long. Trimming cost V 0 bases and J 4 bases, with 9 bases left between them. CDR1 is LGHDT, CDR2 YNNKEL, per germline (reference sequence). The chain's CDR3 is CASSQESVPYGYTF. In nucleotides, the CDR3 is TGTGCCAGCAGCCAAGAAAGCGTTCCCTATGGCTACACCTTC.

This clone occurred once. This chain's CDR3 is CASSVAQSPRGSFYGYTF. The CDR3 DNA sequence: TGTGCCAGCAGCGTAGCTCAATCACCTAGAGGTTCATTCTATGGCTACACCTTC. V usage is TRBV9 and J usage is TRBJ1-2; D is unclear. Germline V CDR1 and CDR2: SGDLS, YYNGEE. Trimming removed 0 bases at V and 4 bases at J, with 22 bases between. This CDR3 is built from 18 residues.

The V gene is TRBV30, the J gene TRBJ2-1, with 8 bases lining up with TRBD2. V lost 3 bases to trimming and J lost 10 bases; unmatched junction nucleotides: 5. This CDR3 region has 12 residues. Germline V gene data show CDR1 as GTSNPN and CDR2 as SVGIG (reference sequence). This CDR3 reads CAWSKLAEEQFF. The CDR3, as DNA: TGTGCCTGGAGCAAACTAGCGGAGGAGCAGTTCTTC.

This chain joins TRBV6-5 and TRBJ1-6; no clear D gene. The germline gives CDR1 MNHEY, CDR2 SVGAGI. The CDR3 is 14 residues long. The V end lost 5 bases, the J end lost 10 bases, and 15 bases lay between the germline ends. CDR3 DNA: TGTGCCAGCAGTCCCCCGGAGGAGGGCTCACCCCTCCACTTT. Protein product: CASSPPEEGSPLHF.

The V call is TRBV6-6, the J call TRBJ1-5; maybe TRBD1 (5 bases). This CDR3 has 15 residues. Trimming pared 5 bases from V and 4 bases from J, leaving 15 bases between. Germline values: CDR1 MNHNY, CDR2 SVGAGI (reference sequence). CDR3 in DNA: TGTGCCAGCAGTCTTGCGGCGGGGGGAAATCAGCCCCAGCATTTT. Its translation: CASSLAAGGNQPQHF.

This sequence joins TRBV4-2 and TRBJ1-1; TRBD1 aligns across 7 bases. This CDR3 spans 15 amino acids. Germline trimming cut 4 bases from V and 5 bases from J; bases unmatched to any gene: 10. Germline CDR1 LGHNA, CDR2 YNFKEQ. CDR3 DNA sequence: TGTGCCAGCAGCCCCCTGACAGGGAGAGGGACTGAAGCTTTCTTT. Its translation is CASSPLTGRGTEAFF.

The rearrangement links TRBV28 to TRBJ2-6; D is possibly TRBD1 (7 bases). Germline CDR1 reads MDHEN; CDR2 reads SYDVKM. Trimming removed 5 bases from V and 2 bases from J, with 10 bases in between. The CDR3 runs to 15 residues. The CDR3 coding sequence is TGTGCCAGCAGTCAGGGGGGAACTGGGGCCAACGTCCTGACTTTC. Amino acids: CASSQGGTGANVLTF.

This rearrangement joins TRBV5-1 to TRBJ1-5, with no clear D. V was clipped by 4 bases and J by 5 bases, with 13 bases between them. The CDR3 runs to 14 residues. Germline CDR1 is SGHRS and CDR2 is YFSETQ. Here the CDR3 DNA reads TGCGCCAGCAGCCCGGACGGGGATTATCAGCCCCAGCATTTT. Amino acid sequence: CASSPDGDYQPQHF.

The gene calls are TRBV5-1 and TRBJ1-4; D gene ambiguous. CDR3 length equals 14 residues. The germline V and J ends were trimmed by 5 bases and 2 bases, with 10 bases remaining between them. Germline values: CDR1 SGHRS, CDR2 YFSETQ. The CDR3 DNA is TGCGCCAGCAGAGTCACAGTCACTAATGAAAAACTGTTTTTT. It specifies CASRVTVTNEKLFF.

A single count supports this clone. This rearrangement joins TRBV4-2 to TRBJ2-3, with TRBD2 matching 11 bases. The germline CDR1 and CDR2 sequences are LGHNA and YNFKEQ. This CDR3 is 17 amino acids long. Trimming took 4 bases from V and 2 from J; bases not matched to a gene: 8. The CDR3 DNA reads TGTGCCAGCAGCCGCAGTGGGACTAGCGGTTCCACAGATACGCAGTATTTT. As protein: CASSRSGTSGSTDTQYF.

V and J are TRBV20-1 and TRBJ2-2, with a tentative D call TRBD2 (5 bases). From germline, CDR1 is DFQATT and CDR2 SNEGSKA (reference sequence). The germline V and J ends were trimmed by 3 bases and 6 bases, with 5 bases remaining between them. The CDR3 spans 11 residues. The chain's CDR3 is CSARDSGELFF. Here the CDR3 DNA reads TGCAGTGCTAGGGACTCCGGGGAGCTGTTTTTT.

V usage is TRBV20-1 and J usage is TRBJ2-7; D not certain. This CDR3 has 14 residues. Between the trimmed V and J ends, which lost 3 bases and 4 bases, there was a span of 16 bases. From germline, CDR1 is DFQATT and CDR2 SNEGSKA (reference sequence). The chain's CDR3 is CSASSRIAFYEQYF. In DNA form, the CDR3 reads TGCAGTGCTAGTTCCAGGATTGCCTTTTACGAGCAGTACTTC.

The chain uses TRBV5-4 and TRBJ2-5; D is unresolved. Trimming shortened V by 3 bases and J by 1 base, and 10 bases separated the two germline ends. Germline CDR1 SGHNT, CDR2 YYREEE (reference sequence). The CDR3 spans 14 residues. The CDR3, as DNA: TGTGCCAGCAGCTCCCAACGAGCCCAAGAGACCCAGTACTTC. This sequence encodes CASSSQRAQETQYF.